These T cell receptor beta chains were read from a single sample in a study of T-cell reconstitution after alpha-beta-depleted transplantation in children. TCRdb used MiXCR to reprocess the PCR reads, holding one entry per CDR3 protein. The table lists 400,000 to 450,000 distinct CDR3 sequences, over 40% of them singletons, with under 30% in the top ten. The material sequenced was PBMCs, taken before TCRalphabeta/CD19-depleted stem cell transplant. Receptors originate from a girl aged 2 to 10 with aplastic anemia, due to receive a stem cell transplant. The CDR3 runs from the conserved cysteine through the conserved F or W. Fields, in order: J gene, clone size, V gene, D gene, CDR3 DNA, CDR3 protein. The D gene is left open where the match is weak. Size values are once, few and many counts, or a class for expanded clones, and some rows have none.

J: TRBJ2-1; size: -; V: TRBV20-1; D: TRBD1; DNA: TGCAGTGTTCCTGGACAGGGCTCCTACAATGAGCAGTTCTTC; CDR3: CSVPGQGSYNEQFF
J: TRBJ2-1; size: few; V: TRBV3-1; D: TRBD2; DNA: TGTGCCAGCAGCCAGGACGCCGGGACTAGCGGTTACAATGAGCAGTTCTTC; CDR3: CASSQDAGTSGYNEQFF
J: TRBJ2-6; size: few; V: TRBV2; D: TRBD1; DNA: TGTGCCAGCAGCCAGGACAGGGCAGTGACTGGGGCCAACGTCCTGACTTTC; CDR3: CASSQDRAVTGANVLTF
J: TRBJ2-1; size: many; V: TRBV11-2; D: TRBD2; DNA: TGTGCCAGCAGCTCGCTAACTAGCGGGAGCAGAGGTGAGCAGTTCTTC; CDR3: CASSSLTSGSRGEQFF
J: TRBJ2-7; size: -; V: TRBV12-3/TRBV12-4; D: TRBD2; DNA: TGTGCCAGCAGTCGGGGTAGCGGGATGGACGAGCAGTACTTC; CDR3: CASSRGSGMDEQYF
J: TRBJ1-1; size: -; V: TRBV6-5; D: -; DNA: TGTGCCAGCAGTTACTCGTTGGCGGCCTTGAGGACTGAAGCTTTCTTT; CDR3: CASSYSLAALRTEAFF
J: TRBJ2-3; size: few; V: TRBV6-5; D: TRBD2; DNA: TGTGCCAGCAGTTCACGACTAGCGGGAGGAGGCACAGATACGCAGTATTTT; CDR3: CASSSRLAGGGTDTQYF
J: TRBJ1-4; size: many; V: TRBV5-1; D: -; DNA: TGCGCCAGCACCGAAGACTCAACTAATGAAAAACTGTTTTTT; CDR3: CASTEDSTNEKLFF
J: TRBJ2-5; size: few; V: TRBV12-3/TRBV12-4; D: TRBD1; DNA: TGTGCCAGCAGTTTACTGGACAGGGCTTTGGGGGAGACCCAGTACTTC; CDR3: CASSLLDRALGETQYF
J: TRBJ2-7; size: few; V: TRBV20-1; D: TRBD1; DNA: TGCAGTGCTTCCGGGACAGGGTTTTACGAGCAGTACTTC; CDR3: CSASGTGFYEQYF
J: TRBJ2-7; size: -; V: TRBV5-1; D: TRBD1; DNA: TGCGCCAGCAGCTTAGGGACAGCACCTGGATCGCCCTACGAGCAGTACTTC; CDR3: CASSLGTAPGSPYEQYF
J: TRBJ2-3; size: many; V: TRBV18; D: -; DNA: TGTGCCAGCTCACCCGGGACGACTGATACGCAGTATTTT; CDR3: CASSPGTTDTQYF
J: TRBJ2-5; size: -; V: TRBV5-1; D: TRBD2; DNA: TGCGCCAGCAGCTCCCTAAGCGGGAACGGGGAGACCCAGTACTTC; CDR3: CASSSLSGNGETQYF
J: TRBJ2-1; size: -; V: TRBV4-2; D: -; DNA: TGTGCCAGCAGCCAAGAGCAGGGGGGGAACAATGAGCAGTTCTTC; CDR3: CASSQEQGGNNEQFF
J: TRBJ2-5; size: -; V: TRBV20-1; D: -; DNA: TGCAGTGCTAGAGGACTATCCTACCAGGAGACCCAGTACTTC; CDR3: CSARGLSYQETQYF
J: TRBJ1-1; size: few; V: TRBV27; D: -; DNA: TGTGCCAGCAGTCCAGGGGCTGGAGGGACTGAAGCTTTCTTT; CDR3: CASSPGAGGTEAFF
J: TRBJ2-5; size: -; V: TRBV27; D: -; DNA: TGTGCCAGCAGCGGGACGGCTGGGGCCCAGTACTTC; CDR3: CASSGTAGAQYF
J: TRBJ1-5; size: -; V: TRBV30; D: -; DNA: TGTGCCTGGAGTGTACAGGGAGGTGGCAATCAGCCCCAGCATTTT; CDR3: CAWSVQGGGNQPQHF
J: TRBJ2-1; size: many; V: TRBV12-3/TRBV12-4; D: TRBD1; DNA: TGTGCCAGCAGCCTGGACAGGGCCCTCTACAATGAGCAGTTCTTC; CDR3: CASSLDRALYNEQFF
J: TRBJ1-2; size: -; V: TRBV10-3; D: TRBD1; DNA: TGTGCCATCAGCGACGACAGGGGGAGCTATGGCTACACCTTC; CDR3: CAISDDRGSYGYTF
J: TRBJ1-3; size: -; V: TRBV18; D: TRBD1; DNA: TGTGCCAGCACACCGGGACAGGGACGCGGTGGAAACACCATATATTTT; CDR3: CASTPGQGRGGNTIYF
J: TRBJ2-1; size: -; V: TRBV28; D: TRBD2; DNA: TGTGCCAGCAAAGGCGGGGGGCCCGTAGGTGAGCAGTTCTTC; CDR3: CASKGGGPVGEQFF
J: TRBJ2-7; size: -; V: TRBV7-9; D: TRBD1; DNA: TGTGCCAGCAGCACCTCTCGGGACAGATCCTACGAGCAGTACTTC; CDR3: CASSTSRDRSYEQYF
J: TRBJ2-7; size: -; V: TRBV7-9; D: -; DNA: TGTGCCAGCAGCTCTTCCTTAGCGGAATACGAGCAGTACTTC; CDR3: CASSSSLAEYEQYF
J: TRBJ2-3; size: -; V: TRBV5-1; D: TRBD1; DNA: TGCGCCAGCAGCTTGGCCCACTTGGACAGGGGAAAAGATACGCAGTATTTT; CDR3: CASSLAHLDRGKDTQYF
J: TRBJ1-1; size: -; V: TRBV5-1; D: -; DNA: TGCGCCAGCAGCCTTCGGGAGGGGGGAGAAGCTTTCTTT; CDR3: CASSLREGGEAFF
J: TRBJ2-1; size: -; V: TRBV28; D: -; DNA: TGTGCCAGCAGTTTATATGGGACCGCAGAGCAGTTCTTC; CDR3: CASSLYGTAEQFF
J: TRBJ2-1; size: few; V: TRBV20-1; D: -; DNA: TGCAGTGCTAGACAGGTAGGGGTCGGCAATGAGCAGTTCTTC; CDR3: CSARQVGVGNEQFF
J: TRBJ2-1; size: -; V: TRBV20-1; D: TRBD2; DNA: TGCAGTGCCCCCGAGGGAGGGCCTAAAAATGAGCAGTTCTTC; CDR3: CSAPEGGPKNEQFF
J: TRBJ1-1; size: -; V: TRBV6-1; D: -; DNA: TGTGCCAGCATTGACAGGTCGAACACTGAAGCTTTCTTT; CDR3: CASIDRSNTEAFF
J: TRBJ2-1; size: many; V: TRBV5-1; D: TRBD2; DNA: TGCGCCAGCAGCCTGGTTTTCCGGGGGGTCAATGAGCAGTTCTTC; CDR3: CASSLVFRGVNEQFF
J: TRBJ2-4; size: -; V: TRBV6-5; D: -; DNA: TGTGCCAGCAGTTACTCGAGACCCACAGTAGCCAAAAACATTCAGTACTTC; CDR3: CASSYSRPTVAKNIQYF
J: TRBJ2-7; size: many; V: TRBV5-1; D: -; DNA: TGCGCCAGCAGCTTAGGACGTACCTCCGTCGAGCAGTACTTC; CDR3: CASSLGRTSVEQYF
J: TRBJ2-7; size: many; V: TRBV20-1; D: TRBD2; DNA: TGCAGTGCTAGAGTGGAGATCACGGGAGGGCTCTCCTACGAGCAGTACTTC; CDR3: CSARVEITGGLSYEQYF
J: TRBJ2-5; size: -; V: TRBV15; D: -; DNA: TGTGCCACCAGCAGAGATAGGGCAGGGAGAGAGACCCAGTACTTC; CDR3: CATSRDRAGRETQYF
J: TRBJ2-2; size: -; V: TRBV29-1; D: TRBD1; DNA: TGCAGCGTCGCCATAGGACAGGGTCCGTACACCGGGGAGCTGTTTTTT; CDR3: CSVAIGQGPYTGELFF
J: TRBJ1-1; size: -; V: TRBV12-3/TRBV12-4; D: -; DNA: TGTGCCAGCAGTTTAGATGGAGGGACCACTGAAGCTTTCTTT; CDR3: CASSLDGGTTEAFF
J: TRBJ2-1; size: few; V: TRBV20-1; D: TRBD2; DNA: TGCAGTGCTAGGCGGGAGGATTACAATGAGCAGTTCTTC; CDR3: CSARREDYNEQFF